Listed here are 18 T cell receptor beta chains from one sample, sequenced in a study of blood T cell repertoires in COVID-19. Repertoires were generated with immunoSEQ multiplex PCR, while TCRdb's copy carries only in-frame clones and drops some. The sample holds 89,000 or so clones, 89% seen once. Sequenced material: peripheral blood. These receptors were taken from a man aged 45-65 years with COVID-19, enrolled during active disease.

The chain couples TRBV15 to TRBJ2-2, with 8 bases identical to TRBD2. Looked up from germline, CDR1 is LNHNV and CDR2 is YYDKDF (reference sequence). This CDR3 has 19 amino acids. Trimming removed 0 bases from V and 4 bases from J; junction bases left unmatched: 13. The CDR3 loop is CATSRDLHLSSGSTGELFF. The CDR3 DNA sequence: TGTGCCACCAGCAGAGATCTACATCTATCGAGCGGGAGCACCGGGGAGCTGTTTTTT.

V gene TRBV11-3 combines with J gene TRBJ2-1; TRBD1 matches 10 bases. Germline V gives CDR1 SGHNT, CDR2 YENEEA. The CDR3 sequence is 13 residues long. The V gene end was trimmed by 3 bases and the J gene end by 7 bases; junction bases not matched to a gene: 0. CDR3 amino acids: CASSLGQGNEQFF. Here the CDR3 DNA reads TGTGCCAGCAGCTTGGGACAGGGGAATGAGCAGTTCTTC.

This CDR3 is CASSLRGGRGTVEAFF. In DNA form, the CDR3 reads TGTGCCAGCAGCCTTCGAGGGGGCAGGGGTACGGTTGAAGCTTTCTTT. V usage is TRBV11-2 and J usage is TRBJ1-1; TRBD1 matches 7 bases. V lost 5 bases to trimming and J lost 7 bases; unmatched junction nucleotides: 16. The CDR3 extends over 16 amino acids. The germline CDR1 and CDR2 sequences are SGHAT and FQNNGV.

This clone was detected only once. This rearrangement joins TRBV5-1 to TRBJ1-1; the D is unclear. CDR1 and CDR2 from the germline V gene are SGHRS and YFSETQ. This CDR3 region has 15 residues. V was clipped by 0 bases and J by 4 bases, with 13 bases between them. DNA for the CDR3: TGCGCCAGCAGCTTGGAGCGGGTTATAAGCACTGAAGCTTTCTTT. Residues: CASSLERVISTEAFF.

This chain uses TRBV9 with TRBJ1-6; weak D call: TRBD1 (6 bases). The CDR3 loop spans 12 amino acids. Looked up from germline, CDR1 is SGDLS and CDR2 is YYNGEE. With 3 bases removed from V and 11 bases from J, the gap between germline ends came to 9 bases. This chain's CDR3 is CASSAQGPPLHF. CDR3 bases: TGTGCCAGCAGCGCCCAGGGGCCACCCCTCCACTTT.

The rearrangement links TRBV5-1 to TRBJ2-3; 9 bases are shared with TRBD1. Germline V lookup: CDR1 SGHRS, CDR2 YFSETQ. The CDR3 is 15 amino acids. Trimming at V came to 4 bases and at J to 2 bases, leaving 5 bases not matched to a gene. Written as DNA, the CDR3 is TGCGCCAGCAGCCTAGGACAGGGGAACACAGATACGCAGTATTTT. This encodes CASSLGQGNTDTQYF.

The V gene is TRBV9, the J gene TRBJ2-7; 10 bases map to TRBD1. The CDR3 runs to 15 residues. Germline assignment: CDR1 SGDLS and CDR2 YYNGEE. The V segment lost 4 bases and the J segment 7 bases; nucleotides outside the gene matches: 11. The CDR3 here is CASSPGTGVVREQYF. The CDR3, as DNA: TGTGCCAGCAGCCCCGGGACAGGGGTAGTACGGGAGCAGTACTTC.

The chain combines TRBV15 with TRBJ1-1; 8 positions match TRBD1. The ends lost 2 bases at V and 7 bases at J; junction bases unmatched: 12. The germline V gene encodes CDR1 LNHNV and CDR2 YYDKDF (reference sequence). The CDR3 sequence is 16 residues long. DNA for the CDR3: TGTGCCACCAGCAGATCCTACGGGACAGGAGACCGTGAAGCTTTCTTT. Its translation: CATSRSYGTGDREAFF. The whole variable domain, remainder taken from reference TRBV15 and TRBJ1-1, is DAMVIQNPRYQVTQFGKPVTLSCSQTLNHNVMYWYQQKSSQAPKLLFHYYDKDFNNEADTPDNFQSRRPNTSFCFLDIRSPGLGDTAMYLCATSRSYGTGDREAFFGQGTRLTVV.

This rearrangement joins TRBV6-1 to TRBJ2-2; perhaps TRBD2 as D (6 bases). V lost 3 bases and J lost 4, with 15 bases in between. Germline V CDR1 and CDR2: MNHNS, SASEGT. This CDR3 contains 16 residues. CDR3 in amino acids: CASSDPTGDRTGELFF. CDR3 coding DNA: TGTGCCAGCAGTGACCCGACGGGGGATCGCACCGGGGAGCTGTTTTTT.

The CDR3, as DNA: TGTGCCAGCAGTACGGGGGGAAGGAACGAGCAGTACTTC. Encoded protein: CASSTGGRNEQYF. J is TRBJ2-7 and V is TRBV27; 7 bases fit TRBD2. The CDR3 runs to 13 residues. V shed 5 bases and J 5 bases; nucleotides not matched to a gene: 6. Germline CDR1 MNHEY, CDR2 SMNVEV (reference sequence).

Only a few counts were recorded for this clone. V and J are TRBV28 and TRBJ1-5, with D possibly matching TRBD1 (6 bases). The CDR3 has 15 residues. Trimming took 5 bases from V and 2 from J, leaving 13 bases between them. Germline CDR1 is MDHEN and CDR2 is SYDVKM. CDR3 loop: CASSMGHPGNQPQHF. CDR3 in DNA: TGTGCCAGCAGTATGGGACATCCCGGCAATCAGCCCCAGCATTTT. Complete variable domain (other parts from reference TRBV28 and TRBJ1-5): DVKVTQSSRYLVKRTGEKVFLECVQDMDHENMFWYRQDPGLGLRLIYFSYDVKMKEKGDIPEGYSVSREKKERFSLILESASTNQTSMYLCASSMGHPGNQPQHFGDGTRLSIL.

The rearrangement joins TRBV9 to TRBJ2-3; no clear D. This CDR3 is built from 12 residues. Between the trimmed V and J ends, which lost 4 bases and 6 bases, there was a span of 9 bases. Germline-derived CDR1 and CDR2 are SGDLS and YYNGEE. In DNA form, the CDR3 reads TGTGCCAGCAGCCCCTACCATGATACGCAGTATTTT. It codes for CASSPYHDTQYF.

The chain carries TRBV3-1 (or the pseudogene TRBV3-2) and TRBJ2-7; TRBD2 aligns across 8 bases. Germline V gene sequence: CDR1 LGHDT, CDR2 YNNKEL (reference sequence). CDR3 size: 17 residues. V shed 2 bases, J shed 0 bases, and the junction held 9 bases outside the gene matches. The CDR3 is CASSQHTSGRSSYEQYF. CDR3 DNA sequence: TGTGCCAGCAGCCAACATACTAGCGGTCGAAGCTCCTACGAGCAGTACTTC.

The chain is built from TRBV15 and TRBJ1-1; tentative D call: TRBD1 (5 bases). Per the germline V gene, CDR1 is LNHNV and CDR2 is YYDKDF (reference sequence). Trimming left V 3 bases short and J 5 bases short, with 13 bases between. The CDR3 covers 14 residues. The CDR3 region is CATSSWQGVTEAFF. CDR3 bases: TGTGCCACCAGCAGTTGGCAGGGTGTTACTGAAGCTTTCTTT. The variable domain in full, with the rest retrieved from reference TRBV15 and TRBJ1-1, is DAMVIQNPRYQVTQFGKPVTLSCSQTLNHNVMYWYQQKSSQAPKLLFHYYDKDFNNEADTPDNFQSRRPNTSFCFLDIRSPGLGDTAMYLCATSSWQGVTEAFFGQGTRLTVV.

The chain is built from TRBV14 and TRBJ1-2; D is unresolved. The CDR3 runs 13 residues. CDR1 SGHDN and CDR2 FVKESK come from the germline V gene. V lost 5 bases and J 6 bases, leaving 13 bases between the germline ends. The CDR3 protein is CASSVDTRHGYTF. The CDR3 DNA sequence: TGTGCCAGCAGCGTTGACACCCGTCATGGCTACACCTTC.

The rearrangement links TRBV6-6 to TRBJ1-6; 9 nucleotides match TRBD1. Germline lookup yields CDR1 MNHNY and CDR2 SVGAGI (reference sequence). The length of the CDR3 is 16 residues. J lost 6 bases, V lost 5 bases, and 8 bases had no gene match. The CDR3 DNA follows: TGTGCCAGCAGTGGCAGGACAGGGGATGGTAATTCACCCCTCCACTTT. It specifies CASSGRTGDGNSPLHF.

This clone has only a few counts. This chain joins TRBV4-1 and TRBJ2-1; possible D gene TRBD1, 5 bases. The V and J ends lost 1 base and 8 bases respectively, with 9 bases between them. The germline V gene encodes CDR1 MGHRA and CDR2 YSYEKL. The CDR3 loop spans 13 amino acids. CDR3 bases: TGCGCCAGCAGCCAAGTAAGGGGCTATGAGCAGTTCTTC. Residues: CASSQVRGYEQFF.

The chain recombines TRBV7-3 with TRBJ1-1; D gene ambiguous. This CDR3 has 13 residues. The V end was cut by 6 bases, the J end by 4 bases, with 12 bases between. Germline values: CDR1 SGHTA, CDR2 FQGTGA. The chain's CDR3 is CASSFLHGTEAFF. DNA of the CDR3: TGTGCCAGCAGTTTCCTTCACGGCACTGAAGCTTTCTTT.